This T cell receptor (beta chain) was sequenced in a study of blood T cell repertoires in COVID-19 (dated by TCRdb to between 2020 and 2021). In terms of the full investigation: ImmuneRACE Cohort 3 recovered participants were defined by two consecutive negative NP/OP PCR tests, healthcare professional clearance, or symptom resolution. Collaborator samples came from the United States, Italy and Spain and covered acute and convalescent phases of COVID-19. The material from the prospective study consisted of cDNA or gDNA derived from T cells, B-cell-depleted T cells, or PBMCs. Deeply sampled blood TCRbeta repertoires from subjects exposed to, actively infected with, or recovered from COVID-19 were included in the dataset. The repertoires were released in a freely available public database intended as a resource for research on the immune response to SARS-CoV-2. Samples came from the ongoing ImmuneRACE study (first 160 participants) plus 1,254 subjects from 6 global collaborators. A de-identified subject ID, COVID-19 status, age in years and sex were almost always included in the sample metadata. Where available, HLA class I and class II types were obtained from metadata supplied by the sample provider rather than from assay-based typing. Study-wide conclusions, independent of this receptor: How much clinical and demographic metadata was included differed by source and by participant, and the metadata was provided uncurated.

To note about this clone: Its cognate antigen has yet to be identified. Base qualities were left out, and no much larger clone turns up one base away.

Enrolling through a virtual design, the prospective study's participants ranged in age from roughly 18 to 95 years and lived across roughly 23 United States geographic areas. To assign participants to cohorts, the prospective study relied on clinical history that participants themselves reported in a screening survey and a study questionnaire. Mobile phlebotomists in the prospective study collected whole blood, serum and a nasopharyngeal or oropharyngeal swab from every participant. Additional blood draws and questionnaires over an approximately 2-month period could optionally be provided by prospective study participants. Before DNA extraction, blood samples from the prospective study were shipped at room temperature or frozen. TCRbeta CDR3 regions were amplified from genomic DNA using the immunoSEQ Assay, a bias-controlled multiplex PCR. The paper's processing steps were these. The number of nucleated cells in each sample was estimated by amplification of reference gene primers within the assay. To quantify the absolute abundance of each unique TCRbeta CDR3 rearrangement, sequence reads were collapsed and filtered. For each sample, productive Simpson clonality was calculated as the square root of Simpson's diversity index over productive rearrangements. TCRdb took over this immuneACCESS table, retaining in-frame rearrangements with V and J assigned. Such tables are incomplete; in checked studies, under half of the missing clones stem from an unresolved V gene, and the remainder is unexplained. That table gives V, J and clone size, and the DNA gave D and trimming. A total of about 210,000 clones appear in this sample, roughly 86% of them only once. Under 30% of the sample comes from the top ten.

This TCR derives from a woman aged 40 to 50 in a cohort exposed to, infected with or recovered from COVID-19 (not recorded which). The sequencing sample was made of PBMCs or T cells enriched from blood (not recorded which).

CDR3 protein: CASSLAAYEQYF. The DNA is TGTGCCAGCAGCTTAGCCGCCTACGAGCAGTACTTC. The V and J genes are TRBV7-2 and TRBJ2-7; the D gene cannot be named for sure. Looking up the germline V gene yields CDR1 SGHTA and CDR2 FQGNSA. V sheds 0 bases and J sheds 2 bases, leaving 2 bases between their ends. Measured from the cysteine to the phenylalanine, the CDR3 is 12 residues long. Left in the record is the CDR3 DNA by itself, 36 bases read in frame from the first base.